The 26 T cell receptor beta chains below were found in one sample sequenced in a study of cytomegalovirus exposure and HLA in healthy donors. The PCR had 60 Vbeta and 13 Jbeta primers. Some clones are missing from TCRdb's copy, which holds only in-frame ones; the method was immunoSEQ multiplex PCR. The clone table shows tens of thousands of clones, with the ten largest holding 3.8%. The sequencing input was PBMCs. The origin of the receptors is a female donor in good health and CMV-seropositive.

J is TRBJ1-6 and V is TRBV7-2; tentative D call: TRBD1 (6 bases). The CDR3 sequence is 14 residues long. Deletions cut 6 bases from V and 6 bases from J, with 12 bases between. From germline, CDR1 is SGHTA and CDR2 FQGNSA. The CDR3 coding sequence is TGTGCCAGCAGTCCAGGACAGTTTAATTCACCCCTCCACTTT. This translates into CASSPGQFNSPLHF.

The rearrangement joins TRBV27 to TRBJ1-6; TRBD1 is a possible D gene (5 bases). The CDR3 length is 15 residues. The germline V gene encodes CDR1 MNHEY and CDR2 SMNVEV (reference sequence). Trimming cost V 3 bases and J 10 bases, with 16 bases left between them. The CDR3 loop reads CASSFLGGAGSPLHF. The CDR3 DNA is TGTGCCAGCAGTTTTCTCGGCGGGGCAGGGTCACCCCTCCACTTT.

V and J are TRBV4-3 and TRBJ1-1; the match to TRBD1 covers 7 bases. The CDR3 runs to 14 residues. J was trimmed by 4 bases and V by 5 bases; bases with no gene match: 7. Germline assignment: CDR1 LGHNA and CDR2 YSLEER. The CDR3, as DNA: TGCGCCAGCAGCTCCCGGACAGGATCCACTGAAGCTTTCTTT. It codes for CASSSRTGSTEAFF.

The V call is TRBV5-1, the J call TRBJ2-7; 11 nucleotides align to TRBD1. Germline values: CDR1 SGHRS, CDR2 YFSETQ. The CDR3 has 15 residues. J gave up 9 bases and V 4 bases, and 12 bases lay outside the gene matches. CDR3 in DNA: TGCGCCAGCAGCGGCAGGACAGGGGGCCCTTTGGTGCAGTACTTC. Translated, it gives CASSGRTGGPLVQYF. The full variable domain, rest sourced from reference TRBV5-1 and TRBJ2-7, is KAGVTQTPRYLIKTRGQQVTLSCSPISGHRSVSWYQQTPGQGLQFLFEYFSETQRNKGNFPGRFSGRQFSNSRSEMNVSTLELGDSALYLCASSGRTGGPLVQYFGPGTRLTVT.

The chain employs TRBV7-9 and TRBJ2-1; 9 bases fit TRBD2. There are 14 residues in the CDR3. V lost 2 bases to trimming and J lost 9 bases; unmatched junction nucleotides: 5. The germline V gene encodes CDR1 SEHNR and CDR2 FQNEAQ (reference sequence). This chain's CDR3 is CASSLSLAGSEQFF. CDR3 coding DNA: TGTGCCAGCAGCTTAAGCCTAGCGGGGAGTGAGCAGTTCTTC.

The chain couples TRBV25-1 to TRBJ2-7; D unclear. Trimming removed 3 bases from V and 0 bases from J, with 6 bases in between. This CDR3 is built from 13 residues. Per the germline V gene, CDR1 is MGHDK and CDR2 is SYGVNS. The CDR3: CASSDYRSYEQYF. CDR3 in DNA: TGTGCCAGCAGTGACTACCGCTCCTACGAGCAGTACTTC.

V gene TRBV10-2 combines with J gene TRBJ1-4, with D possibly matching TRBD1 (6 bases). Germline CDR1 and CDR2: WSHSY and SAAADI. CDR3 length: 15 residues. Trimming left V 0 bases short and J 10 bases short, with 15 bases between. CDR3 amino acids: CASSESAGVRGKLFF. The CDR3 DNA sequence: TGCGCCAGCAGTGAGTCAGCAGGGGTGAGGGGAAAACTGTTTTTT.

The chain is built from TRBV7-3 and TRBJ2-3, with TRBD2 matching over 9 bases. The germline CDR1 and CDR2 sequences are SGHTA and FQGTGA. This CDR3 has 16 amino acids. The J segment lost 4 bases and the V segment lost 1 base, leaving 6 bases of the junction unmatched. The CDR3 reads CASSLMGTSKADTQYF. The CDR3 DNA is TGTGCCAGCAGCTTAATGGGGACTAGCAAGGCAGATACGCAGTATTTT.

V and J are TRBV7-2 and TRBJ1-6, with D possibly matching TRBD1 (6 bases). This CDR3 contains 13 residues. Trimming removed 5 bases from V and 14 bases from J, with 16 bases in between. The germline V gene has CDR1 SGHTA and CDR2 FQGNSA. CDR3 nucleotides: TGTGCCAGCAGCCCTGGGGGCTCCTCGGCCCTCCACTTT. Amino acids: CASSPGGSSALHF.

V gene TRBV7-3 combines with J gene TRBJ2-1; TRBD1 matches 7 bases. Looked up from germline, CDR1 is SGHTA and CDR2 is FQGTGA. There are 15 residues in the CDR3. V lost 3 bases, J lost 2 bases, and 4 bases stayed unmatched. The CDR3 spells CASSLGQGAYNEQFF. The DNA for the CDR3 is TGTGCCAGCAGCTTGGGCCAGGGGGCCTACAATGAGCAGTTCTTC.

This chain uses TRBV4-1 with TRBJ2-1, with 7 bases fitting TRBD2. CDR3 length equals 16 residues. V was clipped by 0 bases and J by 9 bases; unmatched bases: 11. Germline assignment: CDR1 MGHRA and CDR2 YSYEKL. The CDR3 spells CASSQDRGRPVGEQFF. In DNA, the CDR3 is TGCGCCAGCAGCCAAGATCGCGGGAGACCTGTAGGTGAGCAGTTCTTC.

This chain connects TRBV5-1 to TRBJ2-2; TRBD1 matches 10 bases. There are 16 residues in the CDR3. Trimming at V came to 4 bases and at J to 3 bases, leaving 6 bases not matched to a gene. Germline lookup yields CDR1 SGHRS and CDR2 YFSETQ. The chain's CDR3 is CASSPSTGGYTGELFF. CDR3 DNA sequence: TGCGCCAGCAGCCCATCGACAGGGGGCTACACCGGGGAGCTGTTTTTT.

This chain connects TRBV18 to TRBJ2-5, with 8 bases matching TRBD1. Germline loops: CDR1 KGHSH, CDR2 LQKENI. The CDR3 sequence is 15 residues long. V shed 2 bases and J 3 bases; nucleotides not matched to a gene: 5. CDR3 in amino acids: CASSPNPTGEETQYF. As DNA, the CDR3 is TGTGCCAGCTCACCAAACCCGACAGGGGAAGAGACCCAGTACTTC.

This chain connects TRBV4-3 to TRBJ2-7; 8 nucleotides align to TRBD1. The V gene's germline CDR1 is LGHNA and CDR2 YSLEER. After removal of 3 bases from V and 4 bases from J, the junction contained 8 bases not matched to a gene. The CDR3 has 15 residues. The chain's CDR3 is CASSQGSTGEYEQYF. In nucleotides, the CDR3 is TGCGCCAGCAGCCAGGGGTCGACAGGGGAGTACGAGCAGTACTTC.

This chain links TRBV19 with TRBJ2-7, with 7 bases lining up with TRBD2. V was pared by 4 bases and J by 5 bases, with 5 bases of the junction left unmatched. Germline CDR1 and CDR2: LNHDA and SQIVND (reference sequence). The CDR3 length is 13 residues. This CDR3 is CASSTGGVDEQYF. The DNA of the CDR3 is TGTGCCAGTAGTACGGGAGGTGTCGACGAGCAGTACTTC.

The V and J genes are TRBV2 and TRBJ1-4, with D maybe TRBD1 (5 bases). Germline V gene lookup returns CDR1 SNHLY and CDR2 FYNNEI. Between the trimmed V and J ends, which lost 3 bases and 8 bases, there was a span of 13 bases. CDR3 length: 14 residues. The CDR3 sequence: CASSETPGGEKLFF. CDR3 nucleotide sequence: TGTGCCAGCAGTGAGACACCTGGGGGGGAAAAACTGTTTTTT.

This chain joins TRBV4-1 and TRBJ1-1, with 7 bases that match TRBD1. Germline CDR1 is MGHRA and CDR2 is YSYEKL. The V and J ends lost 3 bases and 1 base, in that order; junction bases with no gene match: 8. The CDR3 length is 16 residues. Written as DNA, the CDR3 is TGCGCCAGCAGCCAGGGGAACAGGGGACGGAACACTGAAGCTTTCTTT. It translates to CASSQGNRGRNTEAFF.

The chain couples TRBV19 to TRBJ2-7; 12 bases line up with TRBD2. The germline gives CDR1 LNHDA, CDR2 SQIVND (reference sequence). The CDR3 runs to 16 residues. V was pared by 4 bases and J by 3 bases, with 7 bases of the junction left unmatched. The CDR3 DNA follows: TGTGCCAGTAGTACCCCGGAGACTAGCGGGAGCTACGAGCAGTACTTC. Its protein product is CASSTPETSGSYEQYF.

The chain combines TRBV4-1 with TRBJ1-5, with 7 bases identical to TRBD1. The CDR3 contains 17 residues. Germline CDR1 is MGHRA and CDR2 is YSYEKL. Losses at the gene ends were 3 bases for V and 2 bases for J; bases not matched to a gene: 10. The CDR3 DNA reads TGCGCCAGCAGCCATGAAGCCGGGACAGAAGGCAATCAGCCCCAGCATTTT. Its protein product is CASSHEAGTEGNQPQHF.

CDR3 nucleotide sequence: TGTGCCAGTAGTAGTTCAGACGGGATTTATGAAAAACTGTTTTTT. Encoded protein: CASSSSDGIYEKLFF. The chain links TRBV19 to TRBJ1-4, with D uncertain. This CDR3 region has 15 residues. Trimming removed 4 bases at V and 6 bases at J, with 15 bases between. CDR1 and CDR2 from the germline V gene are LNHDA and SQIVND (reference sequence).

The chain combines TRBV6-1 with TRBJ1-2; D is unclear. CDR1 is MNHNS and CDR2 is SASEGT in the germline V gene. This CDR3 has 13 amino acids. The V gene lost 3 bases and the J gene lost 2 bases, with 7 bases spanning the gap. CDR3 residues: CASSDGRNYGYTF. The DNA for the CDR3 is TGTGCCAGCAGTGACGGCAGGAACTATGGCTACACCTTC.

The V and J genes are TRBV28 and TRBJ1-5; possibly TRBD1 for D (5 bases). V lost 6 bases and J 0 bases, leaving 24 bases between the germline ends. CDR3 length: 19 amino acids. Germline V gene data show CDR1 as MDHEN and CDR2 as SYDVKM. CDR3 coding DNA: TGTGCCAGCAGCCCCATGACGTTCTTGGGGGGGAATAGCAATCAGCCCCAGCATTTT. Amino acid sequence: CASSPMTFLGGNSNQPQHF.

V and J are TRBV19 and TRBJ1-1; TRBD1 matches 7 bases. Germline V CDR1 and CDR2: LNHDA, SQIVND (reference sequence). V trimming: 5 bases; J trimming: 5 bases; junction bases outside the gene matches: 8. CDR3 length: 14 residues. CDR3 amino acids: CASSPRQGETEAFF. The CDR3 bases are TGTGCCAGTAGTCCGCGACAGGGTGAGACTGAAGCTTTCTTT.

The gene calls are TRBV5-6 and TRBJ2-7; D unresolved. V lost 1 base and J lost 2, with 10 bases in between. This CDR3 has 14 residues. Per germline, CDR1 SGHDT and CDR2 YYEEEE. CDR3 residues: CASSLFDKTYEQYF. The DNA of the CDR3 is TGTGCCAGCAGCTTGTTTGACAAAACCTACGAGCAGTACTTC.

The V gene is TRBV19, the J gene TRBJ1-1; 9 nucleotides match TRBD1. The CDR3 totals 14 residues. Germline loops: CDR1 LNHDA, CDR2 SQIVND (reference sequence). V was clipped by 5 bases and J by 6 bases; unmatched bases: 7. The CDR3, as DNA: TGTGCCAGTAGTTCACAGGGGGCAAGCTCTGAAGCTTTCTTT. This translates into CASSSQGASSEAFF.

The V call is TRBV14, the J call TRBJ1-1; D remains unclear. Trimming left V 4 bases short and J 1 base short, with 10 bases between. Germline assignment: CDR1 SGHDN and CDR2 FVKESK. The CDR3 has 14 residues. The CDR3 here is CASSLQTTNTEAFF. The CDR3, as DNA: TGTGCCAGCAGCCTACAGACGACGAACACTGAAGCTTTCTTT.